These 22 T cell receptor beta chains were sequenced from one sample in a study of blood T cell repertoires in COVID-19. Only in-frame clones appear in the TCRdb table, and some are missing; sequencing was by immunoSEQ multiplex PCR. This sample carries some 94,000 clones, 84% of them seen once, and the ten largest clones take 1.5% to 2.5%. The material sequenced was peripheral blood. All receptors come from an older man with active or convalescent COVID-19.

This clone was seen just once. This chain joins TRBV5-1 and TRBJ1-2; 8 bases fit TRBD1. Germline values: CDR1 SGHRS, CDR2 YFSETQ. V trimming: 0 bases; J trimming: 8 bases; junction bases outside the gene matches: 6. There are 14 residues in the CDR3. For the CDR3, the DNA is TGCGCCAGCAGCTTGGATCAGGGGGCGAGAGGCTACACCTTC. This encodes CASSLDQGARGYTF.

This chain links TRBV25-1 with TRBJ1-5; TRBD1 agrees at 7 bases. This CDR3 spans 13 amino acids. Trimming removed 9 bases from V and 1 base from J; junction bases left unmatched: 3. Germline CDR1 MGHDK, CDR2 SYGVNS. The CDR3 coding sequence is TGTGCCAGTCAACAGGGGAGCAATCAGCCCCAGCATTTT. Protein sequence: CASQQGSNQPQHF.

This clone was found once. The V and J genes are TRBV15 and TRBJ2-1; a weak D match, TRBD2 (6 bases). CDR1 and CDR2 from the germline V gene are LNHNV and YYDKDF (reference sequence). V was cut by 3 bases and J by 5 bases, with 14 bases left in between. The CDR3 is made up of 15 amino acids. The CDR3 DNA is TGTGCCACCAGCAGTCGTGGGGGGAAAGACAATGAGCAGTTCTTC. Its protein is CATSSRGGKDNEQFF.

J is TRBJ2-2 and V is TRBV9, with TRBD1 matching 8 bases. The V segment lost 0 bases and the J segment 5 bases; nucleotides outside the gene matches: 9. Germline CDR1 reads SGDLS; CDR2 reads YYNGEE. CDR3 size: 17 residues. CDR3 coding DNA: TGTGCCAGCAGCGTAGGAGGTCCAGGGGGCAAAACCGGGGAGCTGTTTTTT. Protein sequence: CASSVGGPGGKTGELFF.

J is TRBJ2-1 and V is TRBV2, with 7 positions matching TRBD2. The germline V gene has CDR1 SNHLY and CDR2 FYNNEI. The CDR3 extends over 15 amino acids. Germline trimming cut 7 bases from V and 2 bases from J; bases unmatched to any gene: 8. The CDR3 spells CASTDQRGTYNEQFF. In DNA form, the CDR3 reads TGTGCCAGCACGGATCAGCGGGGTACCTACAATGAGCAGTTCTTC.

The chain carries TRBV19 and TRBJ1-2; TRBD1 might be the D (5 bases). The CDR3 extends over 18 amino acids. The V end lost 0 bases, the J end lost 2 bases, and 19 bases lay between the germline ends. Germline loops: CDR1 LNHDA, CDR2 SQIVND (reference sequence). The CDR3 is CASSIDPPARGKNYGYTF. CDR3 in DNA: TGTGCCAGTAGTATAGATCCTCCGGCACGGGGGAAGAACTATGGCTACACCTTC.

The chain has TRBV5-4 and TRBJ1-1; no clear D. With 0 bases removed from V and 1 base from J, the gap between germline ends came to 7 bases. CDR1 is SGHNT and CDR2 is YYREEE in the germline V gene (reference sequence). The CDR3 loop spans 14 amino acids. The CDR3 DNA is TGTGCCAGCAGCTTGGGAACAGCGAACACTGAAGCTTTCTTT. This encodes CASSLGTANTEAFF.

The V and J genes are TRBV5-1 and TRBJ1-5; D might be TRBD1 (5 bases). The germline V gene encodes CDR1 SGHRS and CDR2 YFSETQ. The CDR3 loop spans 14 amino acids. Trimming removed 1 base at V and 4 bases at J, with 9 bases between. CDR3 bases: TGCGCCAGCAGCTTGACAGGCCCTAATCAGCCCCAGCATTTT. Encoded protein: CASSLTGPNQPQHF.

This clone was observed a few times. This chain connects TRBV5-1 to TRBJ1-1; 7 nucleotides line up with TRBD1. The ends lost 4 bases at V and 0 bases at J; junction bases unmatched: 9. CDR1 and CDR2 (germline): SGHRS, YFSETQ. This CDR3 has 16 residues. CDR3 loop: CASSVTGASMNTEAFF. CDR3 sequence (DNA): TGCGCCAGCAGCGTTACAGGGGCGTCAATGAACACTGAAGCTTTCTTT.

The V gene is TRBV28, the J gene TRBJ1-2; 7 positions agree with TRBD1. CDR1 and CDR2 (germline): MDHEN, SYDVKM. V shed 4 bases, J shed 3 bases, and the junction held 11 bases outside the gene matches. The CDR3 sequence is 16 residues long. The chain's CDR3 is CASSSYDREVYYGYTF. The CDR3 coding sequence is TGTGCCAGCAGTTCCTACGACAGGGAGGTCTACTATGGCTACACCTTC.

The V and J genes are TRBV28 and TRBJ2-1; 7 positions agree with TRBD2. Trimming at V came to 6 bases and at J to 7 bases, leaving 3 bases not matched to a gene. This CDR3 has 12 amino acids. Germline V gene data show CDR1 as MDHEN and CDR2 as SYDVKM. The CDR3 is CASSAGENEQFF. CDR3 DNA sequence: TGTGCCAGCAGCGCGGGGGAAAATGAGCAGTTCTTC.

V and J are TRBV5-6 and TRBJ2-7; 7 nucleotides align to TRBD2. The CDR3 is 14 residues long. CDR1 and CDR2 (germline): SGHDT, YYEEEE. J lost 3 bases, V lost 4 bases, and 7 bases had no gene match. This chain's CDR3 is CASSAGTTYYEQYF. In nucleotides, the CDR3 is TGTGCCAGCAGCGCCGGGACTACCTACTACGAGCAGTACTTC.

The chain combines TRBV5-1 with TRBJ2-2, with D unresolved. V was clipped by 1 base and J by 1 base, with 11 bases between them. The germline V gene encodes CDR1 SGHRS and CDR2 YFSETQ. The CDR3 extends over 16 amino acids. CDR3 sequence reads: CASSLNMQKNTGELFF. Here the CDR3 DNA reads TGCGCCAGCAGCTTGAATATGCAGAAGAACACCGGGGAGCTGTTTTTT.

This chain joins TRBV7-8 and TRBJ1-2; a weak D match, TRBD1 (6 bases). Germline values: CDR1 SGHVS, CDR2 FQNEAQ. The CDR3 is 14 amino acids. The ends were cut back, 5 bases at V and 8 bases at J, with 18 bases in the middle. CDR3 in DNA: TGTGCCAGCAGCGTCCTACAGGGAGAGAGCGGCTACACCTTC. The encoded protein is CASSVLQGESGYTF.

This chain links TRBV3-1 (or the pseudogene TRBV3-2) with TRBJ2-5; 12 bases match TRBD2. CDR1 and CDR2 from the germline V gene are LGHDT and YNNKEL (reference sequence). V shed 1 base, J shed 5 bases, and the junction held 8 bases outside the gene matches. The CDR3 consists of 17 residues. Written as DNA, the CDR3 is TGTGCCAGCAGCCAAGGTCCCTCTAGCGGGGGGGCTGAGACCCAGTACTTC. Its protein product is CASSQGPSSGGAETQYF.

The rearrangement joins TRBV12-1 to TRBJ1-3. TRBV12-1 counts as a pseudogene. This CDR3 spans 14 amino acids. CDR3 region: CASDFRPLGNTIYF. In DNA form, the CDR3 reads TGTGCCAGCGACTTTCGCCCACTGGGAAACACCATATATTTT.

This chain joins TRBV19 and TRBJ1-1; 7 bases map to TRBD1. CDR3 size: 14 residues. After removal of 9 bases from V and 3 bases from J, the junction contained 10 bases not matched to a gene. Germline V lookup: CDR1 LNHDA, CDR2 SQIVND (reference sequence). CDR3 in DNA: TGTGCCAGCACCCCGGGACAGTTATACACTGAAGCTTTCTTT. Translation: CASTPGQLYTEAFF.

The chain links TRBV7-8 to TRBJ1-3; 9 nucleotides align to TRBD1. The V gene end was trimmed by 5 bases and the J gene end by 0 bases; junction bases not matched to a gene: 2. The CDR3 extends over 15 amino acids. Germline CDR1 and CDR2: SGHVS and FQNEAQ. The CDR3 nucleotides read TGTGCCAGCAGCCCGACAGGGGGCTCTGGAAACACCATATATTTT. Translating gives CASSPTGGSGNTIYF.

The chain recombines TRBV3-1 (or the pseudogene TRBV3-2) with TRBJ2-1; D is unclear. V lost 3 bases to trimming and J lost 0 bases, with 9 bases between them. This CDR3 is 15 amino acids long. Germline lookup yields CDR1 LGHDT and CDR2 YNNKEL (reference sequence). The CDR3 loop is CASSQQAGSYNEQFF. Here the CDR3 DNA reads TGTGCCAGCAGCCAGCAAGCCGGCTCCTACAATGAGCAGTTCTTC.

The gene calls are TRBV5-1 and TRBJ2-1; tentative D call: TRBD1 (6 bases). Germline V lookup: CDR1 SGHRS, CDR2 YFSETQ. V dropped 4 bases and J dropped 5 bases, with 10 bases sitting between them. The CDR3 loop spans 13 amino acids. For the CDR3, the DNA is TGCGCCAGCAGCGTGGGACAAAACAATGAGCAGTTCTTC. Amino acid sequence: CASSVGQNNEQFF.

The V and J genes are TRBV6-6 and TRBJ1-6; no reliable D call. Per the germline V gene, CDR1 is MNHNY and CDR2 is SVGAGI (reference sequence). V was shortened by 5 bases and J by 1 base, with 12 bases between the two germline ends. CDR3 size: 16 residues. The CDR3 loop is CASSGSGGSYNSPLHF. Here the CDR3 DNA reads TGTGCCAGCAGTGGGTCAGGAGGATCCTATAATTCACCCCTCCACTTT.

This clone has a single count. This sequence joins TRBV3-1 (or the pseudogene TRBV3-2) and TRBJ2-2, with D possibly matching TRBD2 (6 bases). V lost 3 bases and J lost 4, with 6 bases in between. Germline values: CDR1 LGHDT, CDR2 YNNKEL (reference sequence). The CDR3 spans 13 residues. Here the CDR3 DNA reads TGTGCCAGCAGCCAGGGGGGCACCGGGGAGCTGTTTTTT. Protein: CASSQGGTGELFF.